This entry lists 13 T cell receptor beta chains sequenced from one sample in a study of blood T cells in healthy people across ages. A second PCR of roughly 7 to 11 cycles used a sample-barcoded 5' primer and a J-beta primer mix. TCRdb itself ran the 5' RACE reads through MiXCR, one entry per CDR3 protein. The sample includes 2 million or so distinct CDR3 sequences, around half seen only once; the top ten take approximately 2.1%. Material: blood. The source is a woman aged 40 to 55 in good health.

The sample holds a few counts of this clonotype. The chain employs TRBV6-5 and TRBJ2-1; the match to TRBD2 covers 12 bases. With V trimmed by 3 bases and J by 3 bases, 6 bases remained unmatched. Germline CDR1 and CDR2: MNHEY and SVGAGI. The CDR3 loop spans 17 amino acids. The CDR3 sequence is CASSYHPSGGDYNEQFF. For the CDR3, the DNA is TGTGCCAGCAGTTATCACCCTAGCGGGGGGGACTACAATGAGCAGTTCTTC.

The chain is built from TRBV6-5 and TRBJ2-7, with D perhaps matching TRBD1 (6 bases). The CDR3 contains 15 residues. The ends were cut back, 1 base at V and 2 bases at J, with 12 bases in the middle. Germline V gene data show CDR1 as MNHEY and CDR2 as SVGAGI. As DNA, the CDR3 is TGTGCCAGCAGTTACTGGGTAGGGGGAACCTACGAGCAGTACTTC. Amino acid sequence: CASSYWVGGTYEQYF.

This clonotype was seen only a few times. This sequence joins TRBV10-2 and TRBJ1-2; tentatively, D is TRBD1 (5 bases). V lost 3 bases and J lost 3, with 14 bases in between. The germline V gene has CDR1 WSHSY and CDR2 SAAADI. This CDR3 has 15 amino acids. The CDR3 coding sequence is TGCGCCAGCAGTGATCCGGCAGGGAGGGACTATGGCTACACCTTC. Its translation: CASSDPAGRDYGYTF.

V is TRBV25-1 and J is TRBJ1-1, with D tentatively TRBD1 (5 bases). The V end was cut by 4 bases, the J end by 1 base, with 10 bases between. Per the germline V gene, CDR1 is MGHDK and CDR2 is SYGVNS. This CDR3 is built from 14 residues. This CDR3 is CASSVWGGNTEAFF. CDR3 nucleotides: TGTGCCAGCAGTGTCTGGGGGGGGAACACTGAAGCTTTCTTT.

This rearrangement joins TRBV20-1 to TRBJ1-4, with a tentative D call TRBD1 (5 bases). CDR3 length: 14 residues. The V gene's germline CDR1 is DFQATT and CDR2 SNEGSKA (reference sequence). V was cut by 0 bases and J by 5 bases, with 10 bases left in between. For the CDR3, the DNA is TGCAGTGCTAGAGATGGGGGACCCAATGAAAAACTGTTTTTT. This codes for CSARDGGPNEKLFF.

This rearrangement joins TRBV6-2 or TRBV6-3 to TRBJ2-1; TRBD2 matches at 9 bases. Trimming at V came to 8 bases and at J to 6 bases, leaving 17 bases not matched to a gene. The CDR3 extends over 17 amino acids. Germline CDR1 is MNHEY and CDR2 is SVGEGT. This chain's CDR3 is CASRVRLLAGAGNEQFF. The DNA for the CDR3 is TGTGCCAGCCGCGTCCGACTCTTAGCGGGGGCCGGCAATGAGCAGTTCTTC.

In regard to this clonotype: The junction and the germline gene differ at one end; a read error may be behind it. V usage is TRBV5-6 and J usage is TRBJ2-1; D gene ambiguous. Germline V lookup: CDR1 SGHDT, CDR2 YYEEEE. The CDR3 contains 12 residues. CDR3 sequence (DNA): TGTGCCGGCAGCTGGGCAGGTAATGAGCAGTTCTTC. Amino acid sequence: CAGSWAGNEQFF.

This clonotype has just a few counts. The rearrangement links TRBV20-1 to TRBJ2-3; 9 bases fit TRBD2. J lost 1 base, V lost 0 bases, and 5 bases had no gene match. CDR3 length: 16 amino acids. Germline V gene data show CDR1 as DFQATT and CDR2 as SNEGSKA (reference sequence). This CDR3 is CSARDRLAERTDTQYF. The CDR3 nucleotides read TGCAGTGCTAGAGATCGACTAGCGGAGCGCACAGATACGCAGTATTTT.

The J gene is TRBJ2-1, the V gene TRBV7-2, with a weak D call TRBD1 (8 bases). Trimming cost V 5 bases and J 3 bases, with 17 bases left between them. Germline V CDR1 and CDR2: SGHTA, FQGNSA. The CDR3 consists of 16 residues. In nucleotides, the CDR3 is TGTGCCAGCAGCCCAACAGGGGGGGCGGACTACAATGAGCAGTTCTTC. This encodes CASSPTGGADYNEQFF.

This chain links TRBV6-5 with TRBJ2-3, with D perhaps TRBD1 or TRBD2 (5 bases each). This CDR3 spans 15 amino acids. Trimming pared 2 bases from V and 2 bases from J, leaving 11 bases between. Per germline, CDR1 MNHEY and CDR2 SVGAGI. The CDR3 region is CASSYVRGPTDTQYF. The CDR3 DNA follows: TGTGCCAGCAGTTACGTGAGGGGCCCCACAGATACGCAGTATTTT.

This sequence joins TRBV3-1 and TRBJ2-2; D gene unclear. The CDR3 spans 13 residues. Germline assignment: CDR1 LGHDT and CDR2 YNNKEL (reference sequence). Between the trimmed V and J ends, which lost 2 bases and 4 bases, there was a span of 5 bases. As DNA, the CDR3 is TGTGCCAGCAGCCAATGGTTCACCGGGGAGCTGTTTTTT. Translated, it gives CASSQWFTGELFF.

The V gene is TRBV9, the J gene TRBJ2-7; D may be TRBD1 or TRBD2 (5 bases each). Trimming removed 2 bases at V and 4 bases at J, with 19 bases between. The CDR3 contains 16 residues. The germline gives CDR1 SGDLS, CDR2 YYNGEE. CDR3 sequence (DNA): TGTGCCAGCAGCGTGGCCGGACGGGGCCTAATTTACGAGCAGTACTTC. Translating gives CASSVAGRGLIYEQYF.

This chain links TRBV28 with TRBJ1-5, with a tentative D call TRBD1 (5 bases). This CDR3 region has 16 residues. Germline assignment: CDR1 MDHEN and CDR2 SYDVKM. V shed 4 bases and J shed 7 bases, with 20 bases lying between them. CDR3 sequence (DNA): TGTGCCAGCAGTTCGGCTTCCGGGGCGGCGGGGCAGCCCCAGCATTTT. This sequence encodes CASSSASGAAGQPQHF.